What follows describes a single T cell receptor beta chain. V was clipped by 4 bases and J by 1 base, with 21 bases between them. The CDR3 is 17 amino acids. Per germline, CDR1 DFQATT and CDR2 SNEGSKA (reference sequence). The sample belongs to a study of T-cell memory formation after mild COVID-19. Using its own MiXCR run on the 5' RACE reads, TCRdb lists one record per CDR3 protein. The repertoire has more than 300,000 distinct CDR3 sequences, roughly an eighth of them found once; the top ten carry 20% to 25%. The chain uses TRBV20-1 and TRBJ2-3; tentative D call: TRBD2 (6 bases). The sequence came from a man younger than 35 who had mild COVID-19 (a few samples of this study predate the infection). Cell type and time point are not known. Sequencing was carried out using PBMCs or a T cell subset sorted from them (not recorded which). In DNA, the CDR3 is TGCAGTGCTAAGCCCCGTGGGAGGACGTCTGGCACAGATACGCAGTATTTT. This encodes CSAKPRGRTSGTDTQYF.